The clone carrying this T cell receptor beta chain occurred a few times. Its antigen is unknown. A lack of ophthalmopathy progression within 18 months defined stable Graves' hyperthyroidism. Those with hyperthyroidism were 18 to 65 years old, newly diagnosed, and ill for under 2 months. Researchers barred patients who had uncontrolled infection, other autoimmune disease, pregnancy or lactation. The record originates from a study of T cells in Graves' hyperthyroidism and ophthalmopathy. Germline-derived CDR1 and CDR2 are KGHDR and SFDVKD. This CDR3 spans 17 amino acids. The investigators amplified TCR beta CDR3 regions from RNA transcripts. First-round RT-PCR with HTBI primers amplified the TCR CDR3 region. TCRdb ran MiXCR on the multiplex PCR reads and lists one entry per CDR3 protein. The repertoire holds roughly 720,000 distinct CDR3 sequences, about 18% seen once, with roughly 16% in the top ten.

Overall study findings and caveats: Researchers found most expanded thyroid clonotypes above 0.001 in blood as well.

The sequencing sample was made of blood. The TCR comes from a man in his fifties or sixties with Graves' hyperthyroidism. The chain joins TRBV24-1 to TRBJ2-3; D unresolved. The J call may be incorrect, as the DNA end agrees better with TRBJ1-5. The CDR3 region is CATSGFQRLFGTDTQHF. For the CDR3, the DNA is TGTGCCACCAGTGGATTTCAAAGGCTTTTCGGAACAGATACGCAGCATTTT.